This TCR beta chain appears in the sequencing data of a study of early T cells in non-severe SARS-CoV-2 infection. The CDR3 is 13 residues long. Germline lookup yields CDR1 ENHRY and CDR2 SYGVKD. Between the trimmed V and J ends, which lost 10 bases and 4 bases, there was a span of 14 bases. This clonotype was found many times. TCRdb re-called the 5' RACE reads with MiXCR, one entry per CDR3 protein. The sample contains tens of thousands of distinct CDR3 sequences, roughly a tenth of which appear only once. Sequencing used whole blood, obtained at baseline. This rearrangement joins TRBV10-3 to TRBJ1-3, with no clear D. This sequence originates from an adult who was a healthcare worker with PCR-confirmed SARS-CoV-2 infection or an uninfected control (not recorded which). CDR3 protein: CATGATGGNTIYF. The CDR3 DNA is TGTGCCACCGGAGCGACGGGAGGAAACACCATATATTTT.